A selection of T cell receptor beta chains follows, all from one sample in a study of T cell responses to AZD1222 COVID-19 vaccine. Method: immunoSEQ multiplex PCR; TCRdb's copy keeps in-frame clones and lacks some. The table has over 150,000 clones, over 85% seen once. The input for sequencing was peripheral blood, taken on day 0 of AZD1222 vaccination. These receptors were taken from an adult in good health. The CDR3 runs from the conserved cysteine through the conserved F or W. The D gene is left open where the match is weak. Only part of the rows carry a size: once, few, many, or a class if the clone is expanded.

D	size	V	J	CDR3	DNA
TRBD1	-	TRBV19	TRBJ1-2	CASSGQGFRYTF	TGTGCCAGTAGTGGACAGGGTTTTCGATACACCTTC
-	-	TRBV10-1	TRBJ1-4	CASSEGSRTANEKLFF	TGCGCCAGCAGTGAGGGCTCTCGGACGGCAAATGAAAAACTGTTTTTT
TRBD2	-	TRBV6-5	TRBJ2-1	CATLPAGGNYNEQFF	TGTGCCACCCTCCCAGCGGGGGGTAACTACAATGAGCAGTTCTTC
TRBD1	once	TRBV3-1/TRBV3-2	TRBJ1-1	CASSQNDRGRFDTEAFF	TGTGCCAGCAGCCAAAATGACAGGGGGCGGTTTGACACTGAAGCTTTCTTT
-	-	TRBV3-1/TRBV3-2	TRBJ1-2	CASSQGGSPTYGYTF	TGTGCCAGCAGCCAAGGAGGTTCTCCGACCTATGGCTACACCTTC
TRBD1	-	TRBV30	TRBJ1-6	CAWSLGTGNSPLHF	TGTGCCTGGAGTCTGGGGACAGGGAATTCACCCCTCCACTTT
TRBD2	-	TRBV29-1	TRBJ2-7	CSVRGLASYEQYF	TGCAGCGTAAGGGGACTAGCCTCCTACGAGCAGTACTTC
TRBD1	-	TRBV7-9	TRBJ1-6	CASSLAGQGASSYNSPLHF	TGTGCCAGCAGCTTAGCCGGCCAGGGGGCGAGCTCCTATAATTCACCCCTCCACTTT
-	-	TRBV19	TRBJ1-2	CASSIGGFGGYTF	TGTGCCAGTAGTATCGGCGGCTTCGGGGGCTACACCTTC
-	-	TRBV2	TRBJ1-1	CASQAQGYTEAFF	TGTGCCAGCCAGGCCCAGGGGTACACTGAAGCTTTCTTT
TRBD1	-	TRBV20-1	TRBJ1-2	CSATGNYGYTF	TGCAGTGCGACAGGGAACTATGGCTACACCTTC
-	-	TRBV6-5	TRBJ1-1	CASSTDRGSTEAFF	TGTGCCAGCAGTACGGACAGAGGGAGCACTGAAGCTTTCTTT